The clone carrying this TCR beta chain turned up a few times. Trimming removed 0 bases from V and 7 bases from J, with 13 bases in between. This CDR3 is 15 amino acids long. Germline V gives CDR1 MNHEY, CDR2 SVGAGI. This sample stems from a study of cytomegalovirus exposure and HLA in healthy donors. Both 60 Vbeta primers and 13 Jbeta primers went into the PCR. Generated by immunoSEQ multiplex PCR, the TCRdb table keeps only in-frame clones and is missing some. The table includes 100,000 to 150,000 clones, 80% to 90% detected once. The sequencing input was PBMCs. The receptor's source is a woman aged 25 to 39 in good health and CMV-seronegative. V is TRBV6-5 and J is TRBJ1-5; D gene ambiguous. The CDR3 region is CASSYSSRVEQPQHF. CDR3 in DNA: TGTGCCAGCAGTTACTCGAGCCGGGTTGAGCAGCCCCAGCATTTT.